The 23 T cell receptor beta chains reported below all come from one sample, sequenced in a study of T-cell reconstitution after alpha-beta-depleted transplantation in children. Using unique molecular identifiers, the investigators prepared the TCRbeta library. MiXCR, applied by TCRdb to the PCR reads, yields one record per CDR3 protein. Seen here are over 300,000 distinct CDR3 sequences, over 9% observed once, and the top ten hold less than 2.5%. This specimen consisted of PBMCs from the stem cell graft donor, obtained from the stem cell graft. The receptors derive from a human donor who donated a stem cell graft to a child with acute lymphoblastic leukemia.

The chain is built from TRBV30 and TRBJ1-5; D not certain. CDR1 and CDR2 from the germline V gene are GTSNPN and SVGIG (reference sequence). The CDR3 has 13 amino acids. Deletions cut 1 base from V and 3 bases from J, with 7 bases between. The CDR3 spells CAWSAGINQPQHF. The CDR3 DNA is TGTGCCTGGAGTGCGGGGATCAATCAGCCCCAGCATTTT.

The chain links TRBV12-3 or TRBV12-4 to TRBJ2-7, with D uncertain. Trimming removed 5 bases at V and 1 base at J, with 15 bases between. The CDR3 is 15 residues long. In nucleotides, the CDR3 is TGTGCCAGCAGTGCCGTCGGTTCTCTTTCCTACGAGCAGTACTTC. As protein: CASSAVGSLSYEQYF.

Only a few counts were recorded for this clonotype. This chain uses TRBV15 with TRBJ2-2; no clear D gene. Germline CDR1 LNHNV, CDR2 YYDKDF (reference sequence). Trimming pared 0 bases from V and 0 bases from J, leaving 8 bases between. The CDR3 is 16 residues long. The CDR3 reads CATSRDPLTNTGELFF. CDR3 nucleotides: TGTGCCACCAGCAGAGATCCTCTCACGAACACCGGGGAGCTGTTTTTT.

V and J are TRBV4-1 and TRBJ2-2; 7 bases are a match to TRBD2. J gave up 5 bases and V 1 base, and 10 bases lay outside the gene matches. The germline V gene encodes CDR1 MGHRA and CDR2 YSYEKL. The CDR3 runs to 17 residues. Here the CDR3 DNA reads TGCGCCAGCAGCCAAGGCTCAGGGCTAGCGGTTACCGGGGAGCTGTTTTTT. Protein product: CASSQGSGLAVTGELFF.

At least ten counts were recorded for this clonotype. The V gene is TRBV20-1, the J gene TRBJ2-4; no clear D gene. This CDR3 region has 13 residues. Germline CDR1 is DFQATT and CDR2 is SNEGSKA (reference sequence). The V end lost 0 bases, the J end lost 1 base, and 4 bases lay between the germline ends. The CDR3 sequence: CSARDRAKNIQYF. Written as DNA, the CDR3 is TGCAGTGCTAGAGACAGGGCCAAAAACATTCAGTACTTC.

The table lists this clonotype with a few counts. The V call is TRBV5-1, the J call TRBJ1-1, with TRBD1 as a possible D gene (5 bases). V lost 0 bases to trimming and J lost 5 bases, with 14 bases between them. This CDR3 comprises 15 residues. Germline values: CDR1 SGHRS, CDR2 YFSETQ. CDR3 sequence reads: CASSLAFSGGTEAFF. CDR3 coding DNA: TGCGCCAGCAGCTTGGCCTTTAGCGGGGGTACTGAAGCTTTCTTT.

This clonotype was seen more than once but under ten times. The gene calls are TRBV10-3 and TRBJ2-3; the match to TRBD2 covers 7 bases. Trimming took 2 bases from V and 0 from J; bases not matched to a gene: 5. Looked up from germline, CDR1 is ENHRY and CDR2 is SYGVKD. This CDR3 spans 16 amino acids. CDR3 sequence reads: CAISEVTTSSTDTQYF. The CDR3 DNA reads as TGTGCCATCAGTGAGGTCACGACTAGCAGCACAGATACGCAGTATTTT.

This clonotype was seen more than once but under ten times. The junction and the germline gene differ at one end; a read error may be behind it. The chain links TRBV7-7 to TRBJ2-5; a weak D match, TRBD2 (5 bases). CDR3 length: 16 amino acids. Germline assignment: CDR1 SSHAT and CDR2 FNYEAQ (reference sequence). The CDR3 DNA is TGTGCTAGCAGCTTAGAACCGGAAACTAGTGGGGAGACCCAGTACTTC. Amino acid sequence: CASSLEPETSGETQYF.

There are a few counts of this clonotype. V gene TRBV28 combines with J gene TRBJ2-5, with 8 bases lining up with TRBD2. CDR1 is MDHEN and CDR2 is SYDVKM in the germline V gene. V lost 2 bases to trimming and J lost 0 bases; unmatched junction nucleotides: 5. CDR3 length equals 16 residues. The CDR3 DNA sequence: TGTGCCAGCAGTTTAATGCTAGCGGGCGACCAAGAGACCCAGTACTTC. Translation: CASSLMLAGDQETQYF.

To note about this clonotype: Given a much more abundant clone one base away, this may be a read error. The rearrangement links TRBV4-3 to TRBJ1-1; no clear D gene. The CDR3 runs 15 residues. V lost 0 bases and J 5 bases, leaving 13 bases between the germline ends. Germline loops: CDR1 LGHNA, CDR2 YSLEER. The CDR3 DNA reads TGCGCCAGCAGCCAAGATGAGCGGGCGCGTACTGAAGCTTTCTTT. Residues: CASSQDERARTEAFF.

This clonotype was picked up a small number of times. This chain links TRBV4-1 with TRBJ2-5; 7 bases are shared with TRBD2. The ends lost 4 bases at V and 2 bases at J; junction bases unmatched: 13. Germline V gene lookup returns CDR1 MGHRA and CDR2 YSYEKL. The CDR3 sequence is 17 residues long. CDR3: CASSRLLSGKIQETQYF. The CDR3, as DNA: TGCGCCAGCAGCCGACTCCTGAGCGGGAAGATACAAGAGACCCAGTACTTC.

In its sample, this clonotype was seen a few times. J is TRBJ1-2 and V is TRBV7-6; 9 bases map to TRBD1. V gave up 1 base and J gave up 2 bases; unmatched junction bases: 2. The CDR3 sequence is 15 residues long. The germline CDR1 and CDR2 sequences are SGHVS and FNYEAQ. The CDR3: CASSLETGGNYGYTF. DNA for the CDR3: TGTGCCAGCAGCTTAGAGACAGGGGGGAACTATGGCTACACCTTC.

CDR3 bases: TGTGCCAGCAGCTTAAACCCTAGCGGGAGCTCCTACAATGAGCAGTTCTTC. Translating gives CASSLNPSGSSYNEQFF. The rearrangement joins TRBV7-3 to TRBJ2-1; 10 bases map to TRBD2. The J segment lost 0 bases and the V segment lost 1 base, leaving 3 bases of the junction unmatched. This CDR3 spans 17 amino acids. In germline, CDR1 is SGHTA, CDR2 FQGTGA. Drawing the rest from reference TRBV7-3 and TRBJ2-1, the complete variable domain is GAGVSQTPSNKVTEKGKYVELRCDPISGHTALYWYRQSLGQGPEFLIYFQGTGAADDSGLPNDRFFAVRPEGSVSTLKIQRTERGDSAVYLCASSLNPSGSSYNEQFFGPGTRLTVL.

This clonotype was observed a handful of times. This sequence joins TRBV4-2 and TRBJ2-1, with TRBD2 matching over 14 bases. The length of the CDR3 is 20 residues. Unmatched junction bases numbered 19, after V lost 8 bases and J lost 4 bases. Germline V gene data show CDR1 as LGHNA and CDR2 as YNFKEQ. The CDR3 reads CASDFTGLAGGSRGYNEQFF. In nucleotides, the CDR3 is TGTGCCAGCGACTTTACAGGACTAGCGGGAGGATCTCGGGGATACAATGAGCAGTTCTTC.

Only a few counts were recorded for this clonotype. This chain connects TRBV6-5 to TRBJ2-7, with a weak D call TRBD2 (5 bases). This CDR3 spans 11 amino acids. The V end was cut by 6 bases, the J end by 7 bases, with 10 bases between. Germline CDR1 MNHEY, CDR2 SVGAGI. The CDR3 DNA reads TGTGCCAGCAGCTACAGCGGAGAGCAGTACTTC. Protein product: CASSYSGEQYF.

This clonotype was observed many times. The chain recombines TRBV6-1 with TRBJ1-5, with D possibly being TRBD1 (5 bases). This CDR3 contains 14 residues. V was pared by 6 bases and J by 4 bases, with 13 bases between. Germline CDR1 and CDR2: MNHNS and SASEGT. In DNA form, the CDR3 reads TGTGCCAGCAGCTCAGGGTCAGCTAATCAGCCCCAGCATTTT. Protein product: CASSSGSANQPQHF.

This clonotype was observed a handful of times. This rearrangement joins TRBV7-2 to TRBJ2-7; maybe TRBD2 (6 bases). The germline gives CDR1 SGHTA, CDR2 FQGNSA. The CDR3 is 16 residues long. The ends were cut back, 3 bases at V and 3 bases at J, with 18 bases in the middle. The CDR3 here is CASSLQGAGLSYEQYF. The DNA of the CDR3 is TGTGCCAGCAGCTTGCAGGGAGCGGGCCTAAGCTACGAGCAGTACTTC.

The genes are TRBV18 and TRBJ2-2; 11 bases align to TRBD2. Losses at the gene ends were 4 bases for V and 1 base for J; bases not matched to a gene: 2. Germline CDR1 KGHSH, CDR2 LQKENI. CDR3 size: 16 residues. The DNA for the CDR3 is TGTGCCAGCTCACGGCTAGCGGGAGGGAACACCGGGGAGCTGTTTTTT. It translates to CASSRLAGGNTGELFF.

In this sample, this clonotype turned up many times. The V and J genes are TRBV10-3 and TRBJ2-4; 7 nucleotides line up with TRBD1. V was pared by 9 bases and J by 2 bases, with 7 bases of the junction left unmatched. The CDR3 is 14 amino acids. CDR1 and CDR2 (germline): ENHRY, SYGVKD. The CDR3 protein is CAISRQGTKNIQYF. In DNA, the CDR3 is TGTGCCATAAGTAGACAGGGAACCAAAAACATTCAGTACTTC.

This chain joins TRBV2 and TRBJ2-5; 9 positions match TRBD2. Trimming removed 5 bases from V and 1 base from J; junction bases left unmatched: 5. Germline loops: CDR1 SNHLY, CDR2 FYNNEI. The CDR3 has 15 residues. The CDR3 sequence: CASSRSGSAQETQYF. CDR3 bases: TGTGCCAGCAGTCGTAGCGGGAGCGCCCAAGAGACCCAGTACTTC. Supplemented by reference TRBV2 and TRBJ2-5, the full variable domain reads EPEVTQTPSHQVTQMGQEVILRCVPISNHLYFYWYRQILGQKVEFLVSFYNNEISEKSEIFDDQFSVERPDGSNFTLKIRSTKLEDSAMYFCASSRSGSAQETQYFGPGTRLLVL.

The chain has TRBV6-1 and TRBJ2-2; D uncertain. The CDR3 is 14 residues long. Germline-derived CDR1 and CDR2 are MNHNS and SASEGT. Trimming pared 4 bases from V and 8 bases from J, leaving 14 bases between. The CDR3 protein is CASSALQTAGELFF. CDR3 coding DNA: TGTGCCAGCAGTGCCCTTCAGACTGCGGGGGAGCTGTTTTTT.

This clonotype has only a few counts. CDR3 coding DNA: TGTGCCTGGGGCGCGGGTAGCAATCAGCCCCAGCATTTT. It yields the protein CAWGAGSNQPQHF. The chain is built from TRBV30 and TRBJ1-5; no clear D gene. From germline, CDR1 is GTSNPN and CDR2 SVGIG (reference sequence). The CDR3 sequence is 13 residues long. V lost 5 bases and J 0 bases, leaving 8 bases between the germline ends.

This rearrangement joins TRBV27 to TRBJ1-1, with D uncertain. This CDR3 is 13 amino acids long. Trimming left V 4 bases short and J 6 bases short, with 12 bases between. The germline V gene encodes CDR1 MNHEY and CDR2 SMNVEV (reference sequence). This chain's CDR3 is CASSSITGAEAFF. The CDR3 DNA is TGTGCCAGCAGTTCCATCACTGGCGCTGAAGCTTTCTTT.